The 13 T cell receptor beta chains listed next were all sequenced from one sample in a study of cytomegalovirus exposure and HLA in healthy donors. Researchers ran the PCR with 60 Vbeta and 13 Jbeta primers. Repertoires were generated with immunoSEQ multiplex PCR, while TCRdb's copy carries only in-frame clones and drops some. The sample yields 170,000 or so clones, around 80% seen once. Material for sequencing was PBMCs. These receptors all stem from a middle-aged man in good health and CMV-seronegative.

This clone appeared a few times. The chain has TRBV4-3 and TRBJ1-1; D ambiguous. The germline CDR1 and CDR2 sequences are LGHNA and YSLEER. This CDR3 region has 16 residues. The germline V and J ends were trimmed by 1 base and 0 bases, with 12 bases remaining between them. The CDR3 nucleotides read TGCGCCAGCAGCCAAGGGGGAGGACGGATGAACACTGAAGCTTTCTTT. Protein: CASSQGGGRMNTEAFF.

This clone is a singleton in its sample. The chain couples TRBV7-2 to TRBJ2-3; 11 nucleotides line up with TRBD2. The ends lost 5 bases at V and 2 bases at J; junction bases unmatched: 6. The CDR3 runs to 16 residues. CDR1 and CDR2 (germline): SGHTA, FQGNSA. CDR3 nucleotides: TGTGCCAGCAGCCGACGACTAGCGGGGACCACAGATACGCAGTATTTT. Its protein is CASSRRLAGTTDTQYF.

The V and J genes are TRBV7-2 and TRBJ2-7; TRBD2 matches at 9 bases. The CDR3 is made up of 15 amino acids. Germline CDR1 is SGHTA and CDR2 is FQGNSA. Trimming at V came to 4 bases and at J to 1 base, leaving 5 bases not matched to a gene. The CDR3 sequence is CASSSPTSGSYEQYF. CDR3 DNA: TGTGCCAGCAGCTCGCCGACTAGCGGTTCCTACGAGCAGTACTTC.

Only a few counts were recorded for this clone. The chain links TRBV5-1 to TRBJ2-5; D may be TRBD1 (6 bases). The DNA end lines up better with TRBJ2-7; the J call may be wrong. Germline V gene lookup returns CDR1 SGHRS and CDR2 YFSETQ. The CDR3 is 15 amino acids. The CDR3 nucleotides are TGCGCCAGCAGCTGGCTCAGGGGACCATCCTACGAGCAGTACTTC. Protein: CASSWLRGPSYEQYF.

The chain employs TRBV19 and TRBJ1-6; D is perhaps TRBD1 (6 bases). There are 14 residues in the CDR3. The germline V gene encodes CDR1 LNHDA and CDR2 SQIVND (reference sequence). The V end lost 10 bases, the J end lost 0 bases, and 10 bases lay between the germline ends. The CDR3 region has the DNA TGTGCCACCGGACAGAGCTCCTATAATTCACCCCTCCACTTT. Protein sequence: CATGQSSYNSPLHF.

The rearrangement links TRBV7-8 to TRBJ1-1; D is ambiguous. CDR1 is SGHVS, CDR2 FQNEAQ, per germline. The CDR3 loop spans 14 amino acids. V shed 5 bases and J shed 4 bases, with 14 bases lying between them. Here the CDR3 reads CASSLRDLGTEAFF. The CDR3 region has the DNA TGTGCCAGCAGCCTACGGGATCTTGGCACTGAAGCTTTCTTT.

The genes are TRBV5-5 and TRBJ2-7, with 9 positions matching TRBD1. V shed 3 bases, J shed 2 bases, and the junction held 3 bases outside the gene matches. Germline V gives CDR1 SGHKS, CDR2 YYEKEE (reference sequence). The CDR3 length is 14 residues. CDR3 DNA sequence: TGTGCCAGCAGCTCCGGGACAGGGACCTACGAGCAGTACTTC. As protein: CASSSGTGTYEQYF.

The CDR3 loop reads CASSLTRGDYGYTF. The CDR3 DNA reads TGTGCCAGCAGTTTGACCAGGGGGGATTATGGCTACACCTTC. The chain links TRBV27 to TRBJ1-2, with 7 positions matching TRBD1. The CDR3 is made up of 14 amino acids. CDR1 and CDR2 from the germline V gene are MNHEY and SMNVEV (reference sequence). Unmatched junction bases numbered 6, after V lost 3 bases and J lost 5 bases.

The chain combines TRBV4-2 with TRBJ2-7, with 14 bases aligning to TRBD2. Germline V CDR1 and CDR2: LGHNA, YNFKEQ. CDR3 length: 18 residues. V lost 3 bases, J lost 3 bases, and 10 bases stayed unmatched. CDR3 sequence: CASSHPGTSGGEIYEQYF. CDR3 nucleotides: TGTGCCAGCAGCCATCCGGGGACTAGCGGGGGAGAAATCTACGAGCAGTACTTC.

In its sample, this clone was seen once. The chain uses TRBV5-1 and TRBJ1-2, with D hard to call. V lost 5 bases and J lost 4, with 12 bases in between. Looked up from germline, CDR1 is SGHRS and CDR2 is YFSETQ. There are 13 residues in the CDR3. The CDR3 nucleotides are TGCGCCAGCAGGGAACCTTCGGGCTATGGCTACACCTTC. Amino acids: CASREPSGYGYTF.

As to this clone: An end of the junction differs from the germline gene, which may be a read error. The J gene is TRBJ2-1, the V gene TRBV27; no clear D gene. CDR1 and CDR2 from the germline V gene are MNHEY and SMNVEV (reference sequence). The length of the CDR3 is 13 residues. In DNA, the CDR3 is TGTGCCATCAGTACTACAATATACAATGAGCAGTTCTTC. Amino acids: CAISTTIYNEQFF.

The V and J genes are TRBV28 and TRBJ1-4; perhaps TRBD1 as D (5 bases). V was clipped by 7 bases and J by 8 bases, with 23 bases between them. The CDR3 totals 16 residues. Germline lookup yields CDR1 MDHEN and CDR2 SYDVKM. The CDR3 nucleotides are TGTGCCAGCAATTCCCCCCGGGGGACCCGAGGAGAAAAACTGTTTTTT. This encodes CASNSPRGTRGEKLFF.

This clone was counted only a few times. V usage is TRBV5-5 and J usage is TRBJ2-7, with D possibly being TRBD1 (5 bases). Germline values: CDR1 SGHKS, CDR2 YYEKEE (reference sequence). Trimming left V 3 bases short and J 3 bases short, with 13 bases between. The CDR3 totals 14 residues. For the CDR3, the DNA is TGTGCCAGCAGCTCTACGGCAGGGCGCTACGAGCAGTACTTC. This sequence encodes CASSSTAGRYEQYF. Full variable domain (remainder filled in from reference TRBV5-5 and TRBJ2-7): DAGVTQSPTHLIKTRGQQVTLRCSPISGHKSVSWYQQVLGQGPQFIFQYYEKEERGRGNFPDRFSARQFPNYSSELNVNALLLGDSALYLCASSSTAGRYEQYFGPGTRLTVT.